The 20 T cell receptor beta chains presented below share a single source sample, sequenced in a study of T-cell reconstitution after alpha-beta-depleted transplantation in children. A TCRbeta library incorporating unique molecular identifiers was prepared. TCRdb passed the PCR reads through MiXCR, listing each CDR3 protein once. The repertoire holds some 500,000 distinct CDR3 sequences, with approximately 32% as singletons. The sequences come from PBMCs from the stem cell graft donor, collected from the stem cell graft. The receptors stem from a human donor who donated a stem cell graft to a child with aplastic anemia.

The chain recombines TRBV5-6 with TRBJ1-1; possibly TRBD1 for D (5 bases). The CDR3 is 17 residues long. Trimming cost V 1 base and J 0 bases, with 16 bases left between them. Germline V gene lookup returns CDR1 SGHDT and CDR2 YYEEEE. The CDR3 nucleotides are TGTGCCAGCAGCTTGATACCGGTCAGGGCGTTGAACACTGAAGCTTTCTTT. Its translation is CASSLIPVRALNTEAFF.

In its sample, this clonotype was seen a few times. This chain connects TRBV21-1 to TRBJ1-1; the table gives TRBD1 as D, unverified against the DNA. TRBV21-1 is a listed pseudogene. The CDR3 loop spans 14 amino acids. CDR3 sequence reads: CASNAGQGLSEAFF. The CDR3 bases are TGTGCCAGCAACGCGGGACAGGGCTTATCTGAAGCTTTCTTT.

Concerning this clonotype: One end of the junction varies from germline; a read error may be responsible. CDR3 bases: TGTGCCATCAGGGGGACAGTCATGGGTACTGACGCTTTCTTT. It translates to CAIRGTVMGTDAFF. The chain combines TRBV10-3 with TRBJ1-1; TRBD1 agrees at 7 bases. Germline V gene sequence: CDR1 ENHRY, CDR2 SYGVKD. CDR3 size: 14 residues.

The table lists this clonotype with a few counts. The chain has TRBV11-3 and TRBJ2-1, with D perhaps matching TRBD2 (6 bases). The germline gives CDR1 SGHNT, CDR2 YENEEA. V lost 2 bases and J lost 12, with 20 bases in between. The CDR3 extends over 15 amino acids. This chain's CDR3 is CASSLTPEEGGGQFF. The CDR3 DNA follows: TGTGCCAGCAGCTTAACACCTGAGGAGGGCGGCGGGCAGTTCTTC.

The chain carries TRBV18 and TRBJ2-3; D is undetermined. Per germline, CDR1 KGHSH and CDR2 LQKENI. The CDR3 spans 15 residues. Trimming left V 3 bases short and J 0 bases short, with 10 bases between. The CDR3 loop reads CASSPGMSSTDTQYF. The CDR3 region has the DNA TGTGCCAGCTCACCGGGCATGAGTAGCACAGATACGCAGTATTTT.

This sequence joins TRBV28 and TRBJ2-1; D is undetermined. Germline V lookup: CDR1 MDHEN, CDR2 SYDVKM. Deletions cut 6 bases from V and 9 bases from J, with 9 bases between. This CDR3 has 11 residues. CDR3 nucleotide sequence: TGTGCCAGCAGCGTGTTAGGTGAGCAGTTCTTC. As protein: CASSVLGEQFF.

In this sample, this clonotype turned up a few times. Its ends do not fully match the called genes, so a read error is possible. The chain has TRBV15 and TRBJ2-1; 12 bases are a match to TRBD2. The V gene's germline CDR1 is LNHNV and CDR2 YYDKDF (reference sequence). The CDR3 contains 16 residues. The CDR3 region is CATSMTDRGLAGKRVF. CDR3 DNA: TGTGCCACCAGCATGACGGATCGCGGACTAGCGGGGAAGCGGGTCTTC.

The J gene is TRBJ1-6, the V gene TRBV5-4; D call uncertain. V dropped 7 bases and J dropped 8 bases, with 10 bases sitting between them. The CDR3 is 12 amino acids. Germline V gives CDR1 SGHNT, CDR2 YYREEE (reference sequence). CDR3 protein: CASASRDSPLHF. The CDR3 DNA reads as TGTGCCAGCGCTTCGAGGGATTCACCCCTCCACTTT.

In this sample, this clonotype turned up a few times. This chain links TRBV7-6 with TRBJ2-1, with TRBD2 matching 10 bases. The CDR3 covers 17 residues. With 4 bases clipped from V and 1 base from J, the junction kept 7 bases outside the gene matches. Germline V gene sequence: CDR1 SGHVS, CDR2 FNYEAQ. CDR3 residues: CASSSRTSGWSYNEQFF. The CDR3 DNA reads as TGTGCCAGCAGCTCACGGACTAGCGGATGGTCCTACAATGAGCAGTTCTTC.

CDR3 sequence reads: CASSRVQGENTGELFF. The CDR3 DNA follows: TGTGCCAGCAGCCGCGTGCAGGGGGAGAACACCGGGGAGCTGTTTTTT. V is TRBV28 and J is TRBJ2-2; TRBD1 matches at 7 bases. Germline CDR1 and CDR2: MDHEN and SYDVKM. The CDR3 extends over 16 amino acids. The V and J ends lost 6 bases and 1 base, in that order; junction bases with no gene match: 8.

The chain employs TRBV29-1 and TRBJ2-5; no clear D gene. The CDR3 has 14 residues. Germline lookup yields CDR1 SQVTM and CDR2 ANQGSEA. V was clipped by 4 bases and J by 5 bases, with 17 bases between them. Written as DNA, the CDR3 is TGCAGCGTTGTCGGACCCCCGTTTGTTGAGACCCAGTACTTC. It is translated as CSVVGPPFVETQYF.

The chain links TRBV7-2 to TRBJ2-1, with a weak D call TRBD1 (6 bases). The V gene's germline CDR1 is SGHTA and CDR2 FQGNSA. Between the trimmed V and J ends, which lost 1 base and 4 bases, there was a span of 8 bases. The CDR3 totals 14 residues. The CDR3 spells CASSLDRVYNEQFF. The CDR3 nucleotides read TGTGCCAGCAGCTTAGACAGGGTGTACAATGAGCAGTTCTTC.

The V and J genes are TRBV9 and TRBJ1-2; 7 bases agree with TRBD1. Looked up from germline, CDR1 is SGDLS and CDR2 is YYNGEE. V was clipped by 0 bases and J by 2 bases; unmatched bases: 7. CDR3 length: 16 residues. CDR3 protein: CASSVVGTDKNYGYTF. The CDR3 coding sequence is TGTGCCAGCAGCGTAGTAGGGACAGATAAAAACTATGGCTACACCTTC.

V is TRBV5-4 and J is TRBJ2-1, with TRBD2 as a possible D gene (6 bases). The germline CDR1 and CDR2 sequences are SGHNT and YYREEE (reference sequence). The CDR3 runs 16 residues. V gave up 0 bases and J gave up 6 bases, with 16 bases separating them. CDR3 sequence: CASSLGGTTIVNEQFF. The CDR3 nucleotides are TGTGCCAGCAGCTTGGGCGGGACCACAATTGTCAATGAGCAGTTCTTC. Filled out from reference TRBV5-4 and TRBJ2-1, the complete variable domain reads ETGVTQSPTHLIKTRGQQVTLRCSSQSGHNTVSWYQQALGQGPQFIFQYYREEENGRGNFPPRFSGLQFPNYSSELNVNALELDDSALYLCASSLGGTTIVNEQFFGPGTRLTVL.

This clonotype has only a few counts. The V call is TRBV7-9, the J call TRBJ2-5, with TRBD2 matching over 14 bases. Germline-derived CDR1 and CDR2 are SEHNR and FQNEAQ (reference sequence). J gave up 5 bases and V 5 bases, and 7 bases lay outside the gene matches. This CDR3 is 16 amino acids long. DNA of the CDR3: TGTGCCAGCAGCCTCTTCAGGACTAGCGGGAGGGAGACCCAGTACTTC. Translation gives CASSLFRTSGRETQYF.

This clonotype has just a few counts. The CDR3 nucleotides read TGTGCCTGGAGTACAGGTCTCTCTGGAAACACCATATATTTT. This sequence encodes CAWSTGLSGNTIYF. The chain joins TRBV30 to TRBJ1-3; a weak D match, TRBD1 (5 bases). Germline loops: CDR1 GTSNPN, CDR2 SVGIG (reference sequence). Trimming pared 2 bases from V and 0 bases from J, leaving 8 bases between. The CDR3 is 14 residues long.

The genes are TRBV18 and TRBJ2-1, with 12 bases lining up with TRBD2. CDR3 length equals 16 residues. J gave up 8 bases and V 2 bases, and 7 bases lay outside the gene matches. Germline-derived CDR1 and CDR2 are KGHSH and LQKENI. CDR3 bases: TGTGCCAGCTCACCAATTGCGACTAGCGGGAGTCATGAGCAGTTCTTC. Protein sequence: CASSPIATSGSHEQFF.

The rearrangement uses TRBV7-2 and TRBJ2-1; D gene unclear. Looked up from germline, CDR1 is SGHTA and CDR2 is FQGNSA. Trimming took off 5 bases at V and 5 bases at J, with 10 bases between the two ends. This CDR3 contains 13 residues. The DNA of the CDR3 is TGTGCCAGCAGCCTCCCCTCGCACAATGAGCAGTTCTTC. Protein product: CASSLPSHNEQFF.

The chain combines TRBV3-1 with TRBJ2-6, with TRBD1 matching over 10 bases. The germline V gene has CDR1 LGHDT and CDR2 YNNKEL (reference sequence). This CDR3 is built from 17 residues. The V gene end was trimmed by 1 base and the J gene end by 2 bases; junction bases not matched to a gene: 2. The CDR3 loop is CASSQGGQGTGANVLTF. The DNA for the CDR3 is TGTGCCAGCAGCCAAGGGGGACAGGGGACTGGGGCCAACGTCCTGACTTTC.

The table lists this clonotype with a few counts. The chain combines TRBV9 with TRBJ2-7; the match to TRBD2 covers 9 bases. The junction had 13 bases not matched to a gene; V was cut back by 2 bases and J by 7 bases. This CDR3 has 16 residues. Germline CDR1 and CDR2: SGDLS and YYNGEE. The CDR3 nucleotides are TGTGCCAGCAGCGTTAGTAGCGGGAGTATAGTTTCGGAGCAGTACTTC. This gives the protein CASSVSSGSIVSEQYF.